The clone carrying this TCR beta chain was seen a handful of times. The sorted Tregs were CD4+CD25+CD127-/low cells. Germline V gives CDR1 SGHDT, CDR2 YYEEEE. Trimming pared 0 bases from V and 1 base from J, leaving 10 bases between. The CDR3 consists of 15 residues. TCRdb redid the calling of the 5' RACE reads with MiXCR, one entry per CDR3 protein. Of about 40,000 distinct CDR3 sequences detected, roughly a fifth appear once; the ten largest clones hold around 4%. Sequenced material: Tregs sorted from a lymph node. This rearrangement joins TRBV5-6 to TRBJ1-1; TRBD1 is a possible D gene (5 bases). The TCR was taken from a female donor with breast cancer. The chain's CDR3 is CASSLVGAGNTEAFF. CDR3 bases: TGTGCCAGCAGCTTGGTAGGGGCGGGGAACACTGAAGCTTTCTTT.